This TCR beta chain was recovered during a study of response to subunit inactivated influenza vaccine. The germline V gene encodes CDR1 SQVTM and CDR2 ANQGSEA. V gave up 2 bases and J gave up 1 base, with 8 bases separating them. The CDR3 is 13 amino acids. On this clonotype itself: Its antigen is undetermined.

Points from the study as a whole: The authors suggested that few new T cells are recruited per seasonal influenza vaccination.

TCRdb redid the calling of the RT-PCR reads with MiXCR, one entry per CDR3 protein. The sample carries about 700,000 distinct CDR3 sequences, roughly 13% recorded once. The TCR comes from a man aged 50 or older who received an inactivated influenza vaccine. Source: PBMCs from blood, taken 14 to 15 days before vaccination. The chain has TRBV29-1 and TRBJ1-1; maybe TRBD1 (5 bases). CDR3 sequence: CSVERQKNTEAFF. The CDR3 bases are TGCAGCGTTGAAAGACAGAAGAACACTGAAGCTTTCTTT.